These 5 T cell receptor beta chains originate from one sample sequenced in a study of cytomegalovirus exposure and HLA in healthy donors. PCR amplification relied on 60 Vbeta primers (plus 13 Jbeta primers). Only in-frame clones appear in the TCRdb table, and some are missing; sequencing was by immunoSEQ multiplex PCR. The table has about 150,000 clones, approximately 72% seen once. The sequencing sample was made of PBMCs. The receptors stem from a man in his forties or fifties in good health and CMV-seronegative.

This chain links TRBV30 with TRBJ1-2; 10 bases map to TRBD1. The germline V gene has CDR1 GTSNPN and CDR2 SVGIG (reference sequence). V lost 4 bases, J lost 7 bases, and 3 bases stayed unmatched. CDR3 length equals 12 residues. The CDR3 DNA is TGTGCCTGGACTCGGACAGGGGGTGGCTACACCTTC. It specifies CAWTRTGGGYTF.

The gene calls are TRBV7-3 and TRBJ2-2; the match to TRBD2 covers 7 bases. The CDR3 sequence is 15 residues long. The ends lost 2 bases at V and 5 bases at J; junction bases unmatched: 5. The germline V gene encodes CDR1 SGHTA and CDR2 FQGTGA. The CDR3 DNA follows: TGTGCCAGCAGCTTAGACGGGGGGACGACCGGGGAGCTGTTTTTT. Protein sequence: CASSLDGGTTGELFF.

The chain joins TRBV29-1 to TRBJ1-2; the match to TRBD1 covers 9 bases. The V and J ends lost 7 bases and 1 base, in that order; junction bases with no gene match: 7. CDR3 length equals 14 residues. Germline lookup yields CDR1 SQVTM and CDR2 ANQGSEA. CDR3 in DNA: TGCAGCGCCGTACGGGGACAGGGTAACTATGGCTACACCTTC. Its protein is CSAVRGQGNYGYTF.

This clone was observed a handful of times. The chain carries TRBV5-1 and TRBJ1-5; D is unresolved. CDR1 is SGHRS and CDR2 is YFSETQ in the germline V gene. The CDR3 is 15 residues long. V lost 1 base and J 2 bases, leaving 10 bases between the germline ends. The CDR3 DNA sequence: TGCGCCAGCAGCTTGTACGGGGATGGCAATCAGCCCCAGCATTTT. This encodes CASSLYGDGNQPQHF.

The rearrangement uses TRBV9 and TRBJ1-1, with D possibly being TRBD1 (5 bases). The CDR3 covers 13 residues. V gave up 3 bases and J gave up 11 bases, with 17 bases separating them. CDR1 SGDLS and CDR2 YYNGEE come from the germline V gene. This CDR3 reads CASSAQGGNGAFF. CDR3 sequence (DNA): TGTGCCAGCAGCGCGCAGGGAGGTAACGGGGCTTTCTTT.